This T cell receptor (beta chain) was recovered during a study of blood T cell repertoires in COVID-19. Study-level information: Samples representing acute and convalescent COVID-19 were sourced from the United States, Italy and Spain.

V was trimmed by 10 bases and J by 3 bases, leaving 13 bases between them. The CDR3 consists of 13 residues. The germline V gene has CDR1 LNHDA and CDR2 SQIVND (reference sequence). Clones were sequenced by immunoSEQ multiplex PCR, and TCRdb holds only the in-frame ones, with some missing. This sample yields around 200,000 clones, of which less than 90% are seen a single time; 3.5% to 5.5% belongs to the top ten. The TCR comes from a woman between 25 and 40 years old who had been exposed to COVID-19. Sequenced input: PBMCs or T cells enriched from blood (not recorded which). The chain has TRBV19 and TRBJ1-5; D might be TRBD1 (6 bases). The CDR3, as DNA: TGTGCCACAACCTACAGGGACAATCAGCCCCAGCATTTT. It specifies CATTYRDNQPQHF.